This T cell receptor beta chain was recorded in a study of blood T cell repertoires in COVID-19 (dated by TCRdb to 2020 to 2022). Regarding the complete study: Collaborator samples came from the United States, Italy and Spain and covered acute and convalescent phases of COVID-19. Where available, HLA class I and class II types were obtained from metadata supplied by the sample provider rather than from assay-based typing. The material from the prospective study consisted of cDNA or gDNA derived from T cells, B-cell-depleted T cells, or PBMCs. Sample metadata almost always included a de-identified subject ID, COVID-19 status, age in years and sex. The repertoires were made available in a free public database intended to serve as a resource for research on the immune response to SARS-CoV-2. Deeply sampled blood TCRbeta repertoires from subjects exposed to, actively infected with, or recovered from COVID-19 were included in the dataset. The samples were drawn from two sources: the first 160 participants of the ongoing ImmuneRACE study, and 1,000 to 1,500 subjects contributed by 6 global collaborators.

The germline V gene supplies CDR1 SNHLY and CDR2 FYNNEI. Reading from cysteine to phenylalanine, the CDR3 counts 14 amino acids. Kept here is only the CDR3 DNA, which spans 42 bases and is read in frame from base 1. V is pruned by 7 bases and J by 11 bases, leaving 15 bases of the junction without a gene match. Each collaborating institution followed its own protocols to collect whole blood in K2EDTA tubes. Collaborator samples were shipped for TCRbeta analysis as frozen whole blood, isolated PBMCs, or DNA extracted from either sample type. Broader findings and caveats from the paper: The amount of clinical and demographic metadata varied by source and participant and was provided uncurated.

TCRbeta CDR3 regions were amplified from genomic DNA using the immunoSEQ Assay, a bias-controlled multiplex PCR. The paper's processing steps were these. Nucleated cell counts per sample were estimated from amplification of reference gene primers within the assay. Sequence reads were collapsed and filtered to measure the absolute abundance of every unique TCRbeta CDR3 rearrangement. Productive Simpson clonality was computed per sample as the square root of Simpson's diversity index over productive rearrangements. TCRdb obtained this table from immuneACCESS and retained in-frame rearrangements with V and J assigned. These tables miss some clones; where compared with another copy, unresolved V genes account for less than half of the shortfall, and the remainder is unexplained. D and trimming come from the DNA, and the V and J calls and clone size come from that table. The sample contains approximately 150,000 clones, about 80% of them found a single time. Around 17% of the sample belongs to the ten largest clones.

For this clone: Its binding antigen is unknown. Per-nucleotide qualities are absent, and no much larger clonotype sits a single base away.

This sequence originates from a man in his fifties or sixties with acute or convalescent COVID-19. The sequence joins TRBV2 to TRBJ2-3; 7 bases in between match TRBD2. Specimen: peripheral blood. The CDR3 protein sequence reads: CASTLGTTLTLQYF. The nucleotides read TGTGCCAGCACCCTCGGGACTACCCTTACACTGCAGTATTTT.